This record covers a single T cell receptor beta chain. MiXCR was run by TCRdb on the reads, yielding one entry per CDR3 protein. The sample gives approximately 500,000 distinct CDR3 sequences, around 27% of which show up once; roughly 13% is in the top ten. These data are taken from a study of T cell repertoires in cytomegalovirus infection. V gave up 4 bases and J gave up 0 bases, with 16 bases separating them. From germline, CDR1 is LGHNA and CDR2 YSLEER. The CDR3 has 17 residues. This TCR was sampled from a human donor in good health (CMV status not recorded). Some clones in this sample may be carry-over from other donors' samples. The specimen sequenced was PBMCs. This chain links TRBV4-3 with TRBJ2-1; weak D call: TRBD2 (6 bases). CDR3 coding DNA: TGCGCCAGCAGCCGAGGGGTTGGGAGGTCCTCCTACAATGAGCAGTTCTTC. Amino acid sequence: CASSRGVGRSSYNEQFF.